One and the same sample provided the 27 T cell receptor beta chains below, sequenced in a study of cytomegalovirus exposure and HLA in healthy donors. Using immunoSEQ multiplex PCR, the repertoire was profiled, and TCRdb retains in-frame clones only, with some absent. The table has 110,000 to 150,000 clones, about 83% seen once. Sequences were obtained from PBMCs. These receptors originate from a woman aged 30 to 39 in good health and CMV-seronegative.

V and J are TRBV6-6 and TRBJ1-1; TRBD1 matches 7 bases. This CDR3 comprises 13 residues. Germline V lookup: CDR1 MNHNY, CDR2 SVGAGI (reference sequence). With 7 bases clipped from V and 1 base from J, the junction kept 3 bases outside the gene matches. CDR3 region: CASIRQGNTEAFF. Here the CDR3 DNA reads TGTGCCAGCATCAGACAGGGGAACACTGAAGCTTTCTTT.

There are a few counts of this clone. The CDR3 DNA reads as TGTGCCAGCAGCGTGGGGGCAAGCAATCAGCCCCAGCATTTT. This sequence encodes CASSVGASNQPQHF. The chain recombines TRBV9 with TRBJ1-5; D is possibly TRBD1 (6 bases). Trimming shortened V by 2 bases and J by 1 base, and 7 bases separated the two germline ends. This CDR3 is 14 amino acids long. Germline loops: CDR1 SGDLS, CDR2 YYNGEE.

CDR3 sequence: CAISDPVGVGNTEAFF. The CDR3 DNA follows: TGTGCCATCAGTGACCCGGTCGGAGTTGGGAACACTGAAGCTTTCTTT. The V and J genes are TRBV10-3 and TRBJ1-1; D remains ambiguous. Germline lookup yields CDR1 ENHRY and CDR2 SYGVKD. V lost 3 bases, J lost 1 base, and 15 bases lay in between. The CDR3 runs to 16 residues.

The CDR3 coding sequence is TGCGCCAGCAGCCAAGAAGGGACTGGTGAGCAGTTCTTC. This sequence encodes CASSQEGTGEQFF. V gene TRBV4-1 combines with J gene TRBJ2-1, with a tentative D call TRBD2 (6 bases). This CDR3 spans 13 amino acids. Germline V lookup: CDR1 MGHRA, CDR2 YSYEKL. V lost 0 bases and J lost 9, with 9 bases in between.

This clone has only a few counts. Written as DNA, the CDR3 is TGCGCCAGCAGCCAAGACAGGGATTCAACTAATGAAAAACTGTTTTTT. This encodes CASSQDRDSTNEKLFF. The rearrangement uses TRBV4-1 and TRBJ1-4; the D gene is possibly TRBD1 (5 bases). V lost 0 bases, J lost 0 bases, and 8 bases lay in between. Germline V CDR1 and CDR2: MGHRA, YSYEKL. This CDR3 contains 16 residues.

The chain carries TRBV7-8 and TRBJ1-5; TRBD1 agrees at 8 bases. V gave up 5 bases and J gave up 2 bases; unmatched junction bases: 8. The CDR3 runs 16 residues. Germline-derived CDR1 and CDR2 are SGHVS and FQNEAQ. The CDR3 is CASSIDGTGRNQPQHF. As DNA, the CDR3 is TGTGCCAGCAGCATAGACGGGACAGGACGCAATCAGCCCCAGCATTTT.

Comment on this clone: Other DNA sequences in the same sample also yield this CDR3. The chain has TRBV18 and TRBJ2-3, with 8 bases matching TRBD2. CDR1 KGHSH and CDR2 LQKENI come from the germline V gene. V lost 0 bases and J lost 5; bases outside the gene matches: 4. CDR3 size: 15 residues. CDR3 residues: CASSPPSGGGDTQYF. The CDR3 DNA sequence: TGTGCCAGCTCACCACCGAGCGGGGGCGGAGATACGCAGTATTTT.

This clone was observed once. CDR3 in DNA: TGTGCCAGCAGCTCGTCCACTAGCGGGGGCCAACAAGAGACCCAGTACTTC. Its protein product is CASSSSTSGGQQETQYF. The rearrangement uses TRBV5-6 and TRBJ2-5; 11 positions match TRBD2. The CDR3 covers 17 residues. The V segment lost 3 bases and the J segment 2 bases; nucleotides outside the gene matches: 9. Germline V gene data show CDR1 as SGHDT and CDR2 as YYEEEE.

The V and J genes are TRBV12-5 and TRBJ1-5; 7 bases agree with TRBD1. The CDR3 spans 16 residues. Germline-derived CDR1 and CDR2 are LGHNT and FRNRAP. V lost 9 bases and J lost 3; bases outside the gene matches: 14. In DNA form, the CDR3 reads TGTGCTAGGGGGGGAATGAGGACAGGACACAATCAGCCCCAGCATTTT. This translates into CARGGMRTGHNQPQHF.

The chain carries TRBV5-4 and TRBJ1-1; 10 positions match TRBD1. Germline V gene data show CDR1 as SGHNT and CDR2 as YYREEE (reference sequence). Trimming removed 3 bases from V and 8 bases from J; junction bases left unmatched: 4. The CDR3 covers 13 residues. The CDR3, as DNA: TGTGCCAGCAGCTCCAGACAGGGGGCCGAAGCTTTCTTT. Translated: CASSSRQGAEAFF.

The V call is TRBV5-1, the J call TRBJ1-1, with D possibly being TRBD1 (5 bases). Trimming stripped 1 base from V and 3 bases from J, with 13 bases between. The CDR3 is 15 amino acids. From germline, CDR1 is SGHRS and CDR2 YFSETQ. The CDR3 sequence is CASSLNKGRDTEAFF. The DNA of the CDR3 is TGCGCCAGCAGCTTGAATAAGGGGAGGGACACTGAAGCTTTCTTT.

This clone was seen a single time. The J gene is TRBJ2-7, the V gene TRBV6-1; D perhaps matches TRBD1 (5 bases). Trimming cost V 8 bases and J 2 bases, with 16 bases left between them. This CDR3 is built from 14 residues. CDR1 and CDR2 from the germline V gene are MNHNS and SASEGT. DNA for the CDR3: TGTGCCAGCGGGATGGGGCAGATCGCCTACGAGCAGTACTTC. Translation gives CASGMGQIAYEQYF.

The rearrangement links TRBV27 to TRBJ2-6, with D possibly being TRBD1 (6 bases). Germline V gives CDR1 MNHEY, CDR2 SMNVEV (reference sequence). This CDR3 region has 15 residues. V was clipped by 6 bases and J by 0 bases, with 9 bases between them. This CDR3 is CASSQQGSGANVLTF. The CDR3 nucleotides are TGTGCCAGCAGCCAACAGGGCTCTGGGGCCAACGTCCTGACTTTC.

The chain recombines TRBV7-3 with TRBJ2-2, with TRBD2 matching 10 bases. This CDR3 region has 16 residues. V lost 5 bases, J lost 0 bases, and 3 bases stayed unmatched. Germline V gene sequence: CDR1 SGHTA, CDR2 FQGTGA. The CDR3 here is CASSRAGGANTGELFF. The CDR3 DNA is TGTGCCAGCAGCAGAGCGGGGGGGGCGAACACCGGGGAGCTGTTTTTT. The variable domain in full, completed from reference TRBV7-3 and TRBJ2-2, reads GAGVSQTPSNKVTEKGKYVELRCDPISGHTALYWYRQSLGQGPEFLIYFQGTGAADDSGLPNDRFFAVRPEGSVSTLKIQRTERGDSAVYLCASSRAGGANTGELFFGEGSRLTVL.

The chain uses TRBV6-6 and TRBJ1-5; 7 bases map to TRBD1. Unmatched junction bases numbered 9, after V lost 9 bases and J lost 7 bases. Germline loops: CDR1 MNHNY, CDR2 SVGAGI (reference sequence). The CDR3 runs to 13 residues. CDR3: CASSRQGGQPQHF. The CDR3, as DNA: TGTGCCAGTTCGAGACAGGGAGGCCAGCCCCAGCATTTT.

The J gene is TRBJ2-6, the V gene TRBV5-1; unclear D gene. The V gene's germline CDR1 is SGHRS and CDR2 YFSETQ. The CDR3 extends over 16 amino acids. Deletions cut 6 bases from V and 2 bases from J, with 15 bases between. The CDR3 loop reads CASTPKSGTGANVLTF. Written as DNA, the CDR3 is TGCGCCAGCACCCCTAAGTCAGGAACTGGGGCCAACGTCCTGACTTTC.

The chain joins TRBV10-1 to TRBJ2-1; perhaps TRBD2 as D (5 bases). This CDR3 has 15 amino acids. V gave up 3 bases and J gave up 6 bases, with 15 bases separating them. The germline gives CDR1 WNHNN, CDR2 SYGVQD (reference sequence). CDR3 loop: CASSDIGRDVNEQFF. CDR3 sequence (DNA): TGCGCCAGCAGTGACATAGGTCGGGATGTCAATGAGCAGTTCTTC.

The V gene is TRBV5-1, the J gene TRBJ2-2, with D tentatively TRBD1 (6 bases). Per the germline V gene, CDR1 is SGHRS and CDR2 is YFSETQ. The CDR3 runs to 16 residues. Trimming left V 0 bases short and J 5 bases short, with 14 bases between. CDR3 nucleotide sequence: TGCGCCAGCAGCTTGGGGTTCATTCAGGGGACCGGGGAGCTGTTTTTT. It yields the protein CASSLGFIQGTGELFF.

This clone was observed a single time. The rearrangement links TRBV7-9 to TRBJ1-4; D is uncertain. The CDR3 spans 13 residues. Deletions cut 5 bases from V and 7 bases from J, with 11 bases between. Germline CDR1 reads SEHNR; CDR2 reads FQNEAQ (reference sequence). In DNA, the CDR3 is TGTGCCAGCAGCCCAACAACCTCTGAAAAACTGTTTTTT. It encodes CASSPTTSEKLFF.

This clone was detected a few times. The chain couples TRBV25-1 to TRBJ1-6; D is unclear. In germline, CDR1 is MGHDK, CDR2 SYGVNS. Trimming shortened V by 1 base and J by 9 bases, and 13 bases separated the two germline ends. This CDR3 contains 15 residues. The CDR3 DNA reads TGTGCCAGCAGTGAATCAGGCAGGATGGTTTCACCCCTCCACTTT. Protein: CASSESGRMVSPLHF. The whole variable domain, filled in from reference TRBV25-1 and TRBJ1-6, reads EADIYQTPRYLVIGTGKKITLECSQTMGHDKMYWYQQDPGMELHLIHYSYGVNSTEKGDLSSESTVSRIRTEHFPLTLESARPSHTSQYLCASSESGRMVSPLHFGNGTRLTVT.

V usage is TRBV6-5 and J usage is TRBJ2-5, with D perhaps matching TRBD2 (5 bases). Trimming shortened V by 10 bases and J by 4 bases, and 10 bases separated the two germline ends. The CDR3 consists of 11 residues. CDR1 is MNHEY and CDR2 is SVGAGI in the germline V gene. The CDR3 sequence: CATRRGETQYF. The CDR3 nucleotides read TGTGCCACCCGCCGGGGAGAGACCCAGTACTTC.

V and J are TRBV7-9 and TRBJ2-5; D might be TRBD1 (7 bases). This CDR3 spans 19 amino acids. Germline lookup yields CDR1 SEHNR and CDR2 FQNEAQ (reference sequence). Trimming removed 1 base from V and 1 base from J, with 22 bases in between. As DNA, the CDR3 is TGTGCCAGCAGCTTAGGTGCAGGGGGGACCCCTTTTTCCCAAGAGACCCAGTACTTC. Its protein is CASSLGAGGTPFSQETQYF.

This chain connects TRBV6-1 to TRBJ2-5; D might be TRBD2 (5 bases). Germline loops: CDR1 MNHNS, CDR2 SASEGT. The V end was cut by 7 bases, the J end by 5 bases, with 17 bases between. The CDR3 consists of 14 residues. CDR3 sequence: CASIRGDKEETQYF. CDR3 DNA: TGTGCCAGCATTCGGGGAGACAAAGAGGAGACCCAGTACTTC.

The chain is built from TRBV2 and TRBJ2-3; a possible D gene is TRBD1 (6 bases). This CDR3 comprises 15 residues. V was clipped by 6 bases and J by 3 bases, with 16 bases between them. Germline loops: CDR1 SNHLY, CDR2 FYNNEI. The CDR3 DNA reads TGTGCCAGCAGGTTACAGGGTCAAGGGACAGATACGCAGTATTTT. As protein: CASRLQGQGTDTQYF.

The chain recombines TRBV2 with TRBJ2-7; possible D gene TRBD1, 5 bases. Germline V CDR1 and CDR2: SNHLY, FYNNEI. The V gene lost 4 bases and the J gene lost 4 bases, with 17 bases spanning the gap. The CDR3 has 15 residues. Here the CDR3 DNA reads TGTGCCAGCAGTGCAACCCAGGGTTTCCCTTACGAGCAGTACTTC. Its protein is CASSATQGFPYEQYF.

The gene calls are TRBV7-2 and TRBJ1-2, with D unclear. This CDR3 spans 15 amino acids. Trimming cost V 0 bases and J 1 base, with 9 bases left between them. Per germline, CDR1 SGHTA and CDR2 FQGNSA. Here the CDR3 DNA reads TGTGCCAGCAGCTTAGCCCCGAAGCTTAACTATGGCTACACCTTC. This gives the protein CASSLAPKLNYGYTF. The full variable domain, its missing parts supplied by reference TRBV7-2 and TRBJ1-2, is GAGVSQSPSNKVTEKGKDVELRCDPISGHTALYWYRQSLGQGLEFLIYFQGNSAPDKSGLPSDRFSAERTGGSVSTLTIQRTQQEDSAVYLCASSLAPKLNYGYTFGSGTRLTVV.

The chain is built from TRBV9 and TRBJ2-3; D may be TRBD2 (6 bases). V lost 2 bases, J lost 2 bases, and 12 bases lay in between. CDR3 size: 15 residues. Germline CDR1 and CDR2: SGDLS and YYNGEE. Written as DNA, the CDR3 is TGTGCCAGCAGCGTCCGCGGGGACTTCACAGATACGCAGTATTTT. It yields the protein CASSVRGDFTDTQYF.